This TCR beta chain appears in the sequencing data of a study of CD8 T cells in ankylosing spondylitis (dated by TCRdb to 2015 to 2018). Regarding the complete study: The study set out to find disease-linked TCR variants by profiling T cell receptor beta repertoires in ankylosing spondylitis patients and healthy donors. The whole study cohort included 90 to 120 healthy donors and 25 ankylosing spondylitis patients. Peripheral blood was sampled, and synovial fluid was also collected from ankylosing spondylitis patients.

These reads were obtained on an Illumina HiSeq 2500. Quantitative 5'-RACE with molecular barcodes was used to prepare TCR beta libraries. Turning to the authors' computational methods: A new computational method based on a probabilistic model of VDJ rearrangement was used to identify disease-linked TCR variants. TCRdb redid the processing of the public reads, applying fastp at Q25 and MiXCR, and retained in-frame beta chains. Identical CDR3 protein sequences are pooled into one entry, listed with their most common genes and DNA. For this entry, the V and J calls and clone size follow TCRdb and not the study's own pipeline. This sample holds approximately 350,000 distinct CDR3 sequences; approximately 20% were observed only once. Approximately 14% of the sample lies in the top ten. Results and caveats for the whole study, not just this receptor: Some TCR beta motif variants had previously been reported in synovial fluid and blood of reactive arthritis patients, which suggested common disease-initiation mechanisms. The disease-linked clones showed a CD8+ phenotype and occurred at relatively low frequencies in peripheral blood. Significant enrichment of the disease-linked clones was reported in matched synovial fluid samples from ankylosing spondylitis patients. Blood from ankylosing spondylitis patients appeared to be characterized by a TCR beta motif made up of under 10 highly homologous amino acid variants.

A remark on this clonotype: This clone's antigen is unknown. The input lacks base qualities; no much larger clone sits a single base away.

The germline V and J ends show losses of 4 bases and 2 bases respectively, and no gene match explains 6 bases of the junction. The CDR3 starts with the cysteine, ends with the phenylalanine, and has 16 residues. Left in the record is the CDR3 DNA by itself, 48 bases read in frame from the first base. Per the germline V gene (reference sequence), SEHNR is the CDR1 and FQNEAQ is the CDR2. This chain joins TRBV7-9 to TRBJ2-7, with 12 middle bases fitting TRBD2. Sample: blood, either unsorted or a sorted T cell fraction (not recorded which). The receptor comes from a male donor with ankylosing spondylitis or in good health (not recorded which). The CDR3 in this case is CASSSPLAGGPYEQYF. The DNA sequence is TGTGCCAGCAGCTCCCCACTAGCGGGGGGCCCCTACGAGCAGTACTTC. The entire variable domain, with the stretches around the CDR3 drawn from the reference TRBV7-9 and TRBJ2-7 proteins, is DTGVSQNPRHKITKRGQNVTFRCDPISEHNRLYWYRQTLGQGPEFLTYFQNEAQLEKSRLLSDRFSAERPKGSFSTLEIQRTEQGDSAMYLCASSSPLAGGPYEQYFGPGTRLTVT.